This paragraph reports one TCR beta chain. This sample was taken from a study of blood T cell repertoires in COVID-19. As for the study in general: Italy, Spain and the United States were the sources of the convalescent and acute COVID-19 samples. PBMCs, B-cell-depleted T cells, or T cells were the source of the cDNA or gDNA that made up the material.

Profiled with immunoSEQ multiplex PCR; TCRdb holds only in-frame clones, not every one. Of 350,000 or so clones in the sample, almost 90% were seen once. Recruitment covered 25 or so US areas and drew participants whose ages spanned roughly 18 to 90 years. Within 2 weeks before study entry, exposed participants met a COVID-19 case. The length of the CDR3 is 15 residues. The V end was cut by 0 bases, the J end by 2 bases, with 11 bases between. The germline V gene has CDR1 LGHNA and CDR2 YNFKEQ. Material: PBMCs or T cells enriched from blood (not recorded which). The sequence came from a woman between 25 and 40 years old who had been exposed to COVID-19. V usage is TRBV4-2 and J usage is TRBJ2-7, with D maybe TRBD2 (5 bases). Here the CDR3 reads CASSQDEAEPYEQYF. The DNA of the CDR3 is TGTGCCAGCAGCCAAGATGAAGCGGAGCCCTACGAGCAGTACTTC.